This TCR beta chain was captured in a study of blood T cells in healthy people across ages. Findings and limits, study-wide: Among long-lived donors, naive CD4+ cells were more numerous and diversity higher than in aged donors. Estimated diversity across one million T cells was deemed an underestimate. TCR beta diversity correlated strongly with naive T cell percentage.

As for this clonotype: Its specificity is unknown. Sequence at one end of the junction differs from germline and may be a read error.

This CDR3 has 16 residues. Per germline, CDR1 DFQATT and CDR2 SNEGSKA (reference sequence). Next came a second PCR, run for about 7 to 11 cycles, which used a sample-barcoded 5' primer along with a J-beta primer mix. Every cDNA was tagged by a template-switch adaptor with 12 random nucleotides. TCRdb passed the 5' RACE reads through MiXCR, listing each CDR3 protein once. Of hundreds of thousands of distinct CDR3 sequences listed, 58% were seen once; the top ten hold roughly 22%. Sequencing input: blood. The clonotype originates from a man aged 25-45 years in good health. This rearrangement joins TRBV20-1 to TRBJ1-5, with D perhaps TRBD1 (5 bases). This CDR3 is CSTRDGALGGNQPQHF. CDR3 coding DNA: TGCAGTACTAGAGATGGGGCCCTAGGCGGCAATCAGCCCCAGCATTTT.